Described below is a single TCR beta chain sequence and its context. This clone was seen a single time. Its antigen is still unknown. Nothing much larger sits one base from this clone, and base qualities are not available. The data were taken from a study of PD-L1 blockade in urothelial cancer (dated by TCRdb to the late 2010s). Broadly, across the study: Every patient began therapy in the mid-2010s and was given atezolizumab 1,200 mg intravenously every 3 weeks. TCR sequencing covered pretreatment tumor samples and matched, serially collected peripheral blood taken before and after atezolizumab treatment. Twenty-five of 29 patients were males with bladder-origin urothelial cancer, and 18 of 29 reported a prior smoking history. An exploratory multi-omic analysis was conducted of the somatic, immune and clinical correlates of response to PD-L1 blockade with atezolizumab in urothelial cancer. Blood samples yielded a median of roughly 140,000 T cells and approximately 83,000 unique TCRs, with median clonality approximately 0.08. Pretreatment blood TCR-seq was available for fewer than 30 patients, at least one posttreatment blood collection was obtained for approximately 24 patients, and tumor TCR-seq was available for approximately 24 patients. Patients had an ECOG performance status of 0 or 1 and had received between 0 and 3 prior chemotherapy regimens. Durable clinical benefit was defined as progression-free survival longer than 6 months, and TCR features were also tested against progression-free and overall survival. Several patients reached durable clinical benefit, while about 19 patients did not. In the same patients, whole exome sequencing and RNA sequencing of pretreatment tumors were performed in addition to TCR sequencing. Blood samples were analyzed at 3 weeks after treatment start (second dose) and at 6 weeks after treatment start. Study-level results and caveats: Greater expansion of tumor-associated TCR clones in peripheral blood 3 weeks after the start of treatment was observed in patients with durable benefit (n of about 20, p = 0.022). Because the sample size was small (n of about 30) and many exploratory analyses were performed, the results are intended to be hypothesis-generating. A pretreatment peripheral blood TCR clonality below the median was linked to improved progression-free and overall survival.

Reading from cysteine to phenylalanine, the CDR3 counts 15 amino acids. The read is trimmed to its CDR3 DNA, 45 bases read in frame from base 1. The trim is 3 bases for V and 2 bases for J, with a gap of 13 bases between the germline ends. The germline V gene (reference sequence) provides CDR1 MNHEY and CDR2 SMNVEV. Each PCR received spiked-in synthetic TCR analog templates so that absolute template abundance could be estimated from read counts. The immunoSEQ assay used bias-controlled V and J gene primers to amplify TCRbeta CDR3 regions from genomic DNA. Sequencing of rearranged TCRbeta segments was performed at approximately 20X coverage. Processing in the source paper ran as follows. Clustering was used to correct sequencing errors, and CDR3s were annotated against IMGT so that V, D and J genes could be assigned. Downstream analyses used only productive TCRbeta rearrangements, leaving out any out-of-frame or stop-codon sequences. Clonality was calculated as one minus the Shannon entropy normalized by the log of the number of unique productive sequences. Fisher's exact test with Benjamini-Hochberg correction, using a cutoff of adjusted p below 0.01, was how clones that differed between time points or between blood and tumor were identified. TCRdb stores this immuneACCESS table with in-frame sequences only. Part of the clones is absent; in the studies checked, under half of the shortfall reflects unresolved V genes, and no reason is known for the rest. The D gene and trimming were derived from the DNA, and the V and J assignments and clone size from that table. The sample includes 45,000 to 60,000 clones, with 82% observed a single time. The ten most abundant clones make up roughly 1.7% of the sample.

The sample's time point, from its label and the paper: pretreatment peripheral blood. A cohort of 25 to 30 patients with locally advanced or metastatic urothelial carcinoma, treated at Memorial Sloan Kettering on a trial protocol, was included. Peripheral blood mononuclear cells were collected pretreatment and during treatment, with between 1 and 8 total time points obtained per patient. The Qiagen DNeasy Blood extraction kit was used to purify genomic DNA from total PBMCs and tumor samples. PBMCs were collected pretreatment and during treatment, and were isolated and stored as previously described.

The sample consisted of PBMCs, taken around atezolizumab (anti-PD-L1) treatment. This receptor was taken from a man in his fifties or sixties with urothelial cancer. The chain couples TRBV27 to TRBJ2-5, with a tentative D gene TRBD2 over 7 matching bases. The nucleotide sequence reads TGTGCCAGCAGTTTGCGGGGGCTCTGGCAAGAGACCCAGTACTTC. Its amino acids are CASSLRGLWQETQYF.